The subject of this entry is one T cell receptor (beta chain). Its antigen is as yet unknown. The data stem from a study of T-cell memory formation after mild COVID-19. Using constant-segment primers, 5'RACE produced TCR alpha and TCR beta cDNA libraries carrying sample barcodes and UMIs. TCRdb redid the calling of the 5' RACE reads with MiXCR, one entry per CDR3 protein. Among about 400,000 distinct CDR3 sequences listed, 23% were seen once. The CDR3 length is 10 residues. Germline V gives CDR1 DFQATT, CDR2 SNEGSKA (reference sequence). Trimming took 1 base from V and 9 from J, leaving 6 bases between them. Whole-study results and caveats: The pre-infection memory compartment contained some responding clones, suggesting cross-reactive memory joined. Contracting CD4+ clones were located mainly in CM and EM, and CD8+ clones in EMRA.

This clonotype originated in an adult woman who had mild COVID-19 (a few samples of this study predate the infection). Cell type and time point are not known. The chain has TRBV20-1 and TRBJ2-5; possibly TRBD1 or TRBD2 for D (5 bases each). Sequenced input: PBMCs or a T cell subset sorted from them (not recorded which). CDR3 in amino acids: CSARVGAQYF. DNA of the CDR3: TGCAGTGCTAGAGTGGGGGCCCAGTACTTC.